The rows below give T cell receptor beta chains drawn from one sample of a study of T cell responses to AZD1222 COVID-19 vaccine. The table came from immunoSEQ multiplex PCR; TCRdb's copy has only in-frame clones and leaves some out. The sample has roughly 100,000 clones, approximately 88% seen once. This specimen was peripheral blood, taken on day 0 of AZD1222 vaccination. Receptors were obtained from an adult in good health. CDR3s include the opening cysteine and the closing phenylalanine or tryptophan. Fields, in order: D gene, V gene, clone size, J gene, CDR3 protein, CDR3 DNA. D genes are given only for firm matches. Where a row states a size, it is once, few, many or the class of an expanded clone; other rows omit it.

TRBD1	TRBV6-6	once	TRBJ2-1	CASSYVTGATYNEQFF	TGTGCCAGCAGTTACGTCACAGGGGCAACATACAATGAGCAGTTCTTC
-	TRBV5-5	-	TRBJ1-1	CASSLDVANTEAFF	TGTGCCAGCAGCTTGGACGTCGCGAACACTGAAGCTTTCTTT
-	TRBV10-3	once	TRBJ2-4	CAISESITGKNIQYF	TGTGCCATCAGTGAGTCTATTACGGGAAAAAACATTCAGTACTTC
-	TRBV7-2	-	TRBJ1-1	CASSLSTGLNTEAFF	TGTGCCAGCAGCTTAAGTACAGGACTGAACACTGAAGCTTTCTTT
TRBD1	TRBV9	-	TRBJ1-1	CASSPRDRGNTEAFF	TGTGCCAGCAGCCCCCGGGACAGGGGGAACACTGAAGCTTTCTTT
-	TRBV10-3	-	TRBJ2-1	CAIRKNEGHNEQFF	TGTGCCATCAGGAAGAACGAGGGGCACAATGAGCAGTTCTTC
-	TRBV18	-	TRBJ1-4	CASSQGMTNEKLFF	TGTGCCAGCTCACAGGGGATGACTAATGAAAAACTGTTTTTT
-	TRBV7-2	-	TRBJ2-1	CASSYSGVEQFF	TGTGCCAGCAGTTACAGTGGGGTTGAGCAGTTCTTC
-	TRBV28	-	TRBJ1-1	CATDSRRAFF	TGTGCCACCGATTCTCGGCGGGCTTTCTTT
-	TRBV10-3	-	TRBJ1-1	CAVSGTLRENTEAFF	TGTGCCGTATCCGGGACGCTTCGAGAGAACACTGAAGCTTTCTTT
-	TRBV28	-	TRBJ2-1	CASSLRSLGEQFF	TGTGCCAGCAGTTTGCGGAGTCTCGGCGAGCAGTTCTTC
TRBD1	TRBV7-9	-	TRBJ1-6	CASSITQGGRNSPLHF	TGTGCCAGCAGCATCACTCAGGGGGGGAGGAATTCACCCCTCCACTTT
-	TRBV25-1	-	TRBJ2-3	CASSEGGTPTDTQYF	TGTGCCAGCAGTGAGGGCGGGACGCCCACAGATACGCAGTATTTT
-	TRBV7-2	-	TRBJ2-5	CASSLVSDRLETQYF	TGTGCCAGCAGCTTAGTCTCTGACAGGTTGGAGACCCAGTACTTC
TRBD2	TRBV18	once	TRBJ2-7	CASSSGGIPYEQYF	TGTGCCAGCTCGAGCGGGGGGATCCCCTACGAGCAGTACTTC
TRBD1	TRBV9	-	TRBJ2-7	CASSPSRGTGGLFEQYF	TGTGCCAGCAGCCCATCTAGGGGGACAGGGGGACTTTTCGAGCAGTACTTC
-	TRBV9	few	TRBJ1-5	CASSSQDRVNQPQHF	TGTGCCAGCAGCTCCCAAGACAGAGTTAATCAGCCCCAGCATTTT
-	TRBV4-1	-	TRBJ2-7	CASSQGPDSLTSYEQYF	TGCGCCAGCAGCCAAGGGCCCGACTCGCTCACTTCCTACGAGCAGTACTTC
-	TRBV6-2/TRBV6-3	-	TRBJ2-1	CASSHAGSSYNEQFF	TGTGCCAGCAGCCACGCGGGGAGCTCCTACAATGAGCAGTTCTTC
-	TRBV2	-	TRBJ1-2	CASRPQATGGYTF	TGTGCCAGCAGACCACAGGCGACGGGTGGCTACACCTTC
-	TRBV6-5	-	TRBJ1-1	CASRGLLMNTEAFF	TGTGCCAGCAGGGGACTGCTGATGAACACTGAAGCTTTCTTT
-	TRBV28	-	TRBJ1-5	CAGSSALGVGNQPQHF	TGTGCCGGCAGTTCTGCCCTGGGGGTAGGCAATCAGCCCCAGCATTTT
TRBD1	TRBV10-3	-	TRBJ1-6	CAIRLTGVNSPLHF	TGTGCCATCAGATTGACAGGGGTCAATTCACCCCTCCACTTT
-	TRBV6-4	-	TRBJ2-1	CASRTGYNEQFF	TGTGCCAGCAGAACAGGCTACAATGAGCAGTTCTTC
TRBD2	TRBV7-6	-	TRBJ2-3	CASSLTGLITDTQYF	TGTGCCAGCAGCTTAACGGGACTAATTACAGATACGCAGTATTTT
-	TRBV11-2	-	TRBJ1-2	CASSLGGTGSGYTF	TGTGCCAGCAGCTTAGGGGGGACGGGGTCTGGCTACACCTTC
-	TRBV4-3	-	TRBJ1-3	CASSLGGGIGNTIYF	TGCGCCAGCAGCCTCGGTGGGGGAATTGGAAACACCATATATTTT
-	TRBV12-3/TRBV12-4	-	TRBJ1-6	CASSLTRNSPLHF	TGTGCCAGCAGTTTAACTCGCAATTCACCCCTCCACTTT
-	TRBV28	-	TRBJ2-7	CASSSGAGSYEQYF	TGTGCCAGCAGTTCCGGAGCAGGGTCCTACGAGCAGTACTTC
-	TRBV9	-	TRBJ1-1	CASSFLDRRNTEAFF	TGTGCCAGCAGCTTCCTCGACAGGCGGAACACTGAAGCTTTCTTT
-	TRBV19	-	TRBJ1-4	CASSIARSANEKLFF	TGTGCCAGTAGTATAGCCCGGTCAGCGAATGAAAAACTGTTTTTT
TRBD1	TRBV24-1	-	TRBJ2-3	CATSDFLGQGANTQYF	TGTGCCACCAGTGATTTCCTGGGACAGGGGGCGAATACGCAGTATTTT
TRBD2	TRBV19	-	TRBJ2-1	CASSTSLAGGNEQFF	TGTGCCAGTAGTACAAGCCTAGCGGGGGGAAATGAGCAGTTCTTC
TRBD1	TRBV2	-	TRBJ2-7	CASSDHRQGGPSEQYF	TGTGCCAGCAGTGACCACCGACAGGGTGGGCCCTCCGAGCAGTACTTC
-	TRBV9	-	TRBJ2-7	CASSPQPGHLYEQYF	TGTGCCAGCAGCCCCCAACCGGGACACCTCTACGAGCAGTACTTC
-	TRBV10-3	-	TRBJ2-7	CAASGAYEQYF	TGTGCCGCCAGCGGTGCCTACGAGCAGTACTTC
-	TRBV5-4	-	TRBJ1-3	CASSLDTGNTIYF	TGTGCCAGCAGCTTGGACACTGGAAACACCATATATTTT
TRBD2	TRBV10-1	-	TRBJ2-1	CASSANERGYNEQFF	TGCGCCAGCAGTGCGAATGAGCGGGGATACAATGAGCAGTTCTTC
-	TRBV6-5	-	TRBJ2-3	CASIDRGARTDTQYF	TGTGCCAGCATAGATAGGGGGGCCCGCACAGATACGCAGTATTTT
-	TRBV7-9	-	TRBJ1-5	CASSEGTYSNQPQHF	TGTGCCAGCTCGGAAGGGACCTATAGCAATCAGCCCCAGCATTTT
-	TRBV18	-	TRBJ2-1	CASSPIYRVWGHNEQFF	TGTGCCAGCTCACCTATTTACAGGGTCTGGGGCCACAATGAGCAGTTCTTC